This is a list of T cell receptor beta chains from one sample in a study of cytomegalovirus exposure and HLA in healthy donors. The assay was immunoSEQ multiplex PCR, and TCRdb's table has in-frame clones only and misses some. The top ten hold roughly 0.93% of the sample, which has fewer than 300,000 clones, roughly 90% seen once. Material for sequencing was PBMCs. These receptors came from a woman younger than 35 in good health and CMV-seronegative. Each CDR3 is given with its conserved first and last residue. D genes are given only for firm matches. Only some rows state a clone size, as once, few, many or a class for expanded clones.

size: .; J: TRBJ1-5; D: .; V: TRBV27; DNA: TGTGCCAGCAGACTTCTGGCGGCACAAAATCAGCCCCAGCATTTT; CDR3: CASRLLAAQNQPQHF
size: .; J: TRBJ2-7; D: TRBD2; V: TRBV19; DNA: TGTGCCAGTAGTACTCTCAGCGGGAGTCCCTACGAGCAGTACTTC; CDR3: CASSTLSGSPYEQYF
size: .; J: TRBJ1-1; D: TRBD1; V: TRBV6-5; DNA: TGTGCCAGCAGTCCAGGGGGTGAAGCTTTCTTT; CDR3: CASSPGGEAFF
size: .; J: TRBJ2-5; D: TRBD1; V: TRBV19; DNA: TGTGCCAGTAGTATTGCTACGACAGGGGGCCAAGAGACCCAGTACTTC; CDR3: CASSIATTGGQETQYF
size: .; J: TRBJ1-2; D: .; V: TRBV12-2; DNA: TGTGCAAGTCGCTCCCGGGACAGGGGACCGGTCGGCGATGGCTACACCTTC; CDR3: CASRSRDRGPVGDGYTF
size: .; J: TRBJ2-7; D: .; V: TRBV18; DNA: TGTGCCAGCTCACCACCGGGGGGGGCGAGCTACGAGCAGTACTTC; CDR3: CASSPPGGASYEQYF
size: .; J: TRBJ1-1; D: .; V: TRBV27; DNA: TGTGCCAGCAGTACTCTTAGCGGGTGGCCAAACACTGAAGCTTTCTTT; CDR3: CASSTLSGWPNTEAFF
size: .; J: TRBJ2-6; D: .; V: TRBV5-1; DNA: TGCGCCAGCAGCTTGTTGGTCAGGGGTTACTCTGGGGCCAACGTCCTGACTTTC; CDR3: CASSLLVRGYSGANVLTF
size: .; J: TRBJ1-5; D: TRBD1; V: TRBV15; DNA: TGTGCCACCAGCGACGACAGGGGGAATAGCAATCAGCCCCAGCATTTT; CDR3: CATSDDRGNSNQPQHF
size: many; J: TRBJ2-3; D: .; V: TRBV6-6; DNA: TGTGCCAGCGCTATCCCAGGGGCAGATACGCAGTATTTT; CDR3: CASAIPGADTQYF
size: .; J: TRBJ2-1; D: .; V: TRBV28; DNA: TGTGCCAGCAGTTTACTTTCCCCCAGCTCCTACAATGAGCAGTTCTTC; CDR3: CASSLLSPSSYNEQFF
size: .; J: TRBJ2-5; D: TRBD2; V: TRBV9; DNA: TGTGCCAGCAGCGTAGGTACTAGCGCTGATGGGTGGCAAGAGACCCAGTACTTC; CDR3: CASSVGTSADGWQETQYF
size: .; J: TRBJ2-7; D: .; V: TRBV5-4; DNA: TGTGCCAGCAGCCGAACCGGCGGACAGTCGAACGAGCAGTACTTC; CDR3: CASSRTGGQSNEQYF
size: .; J: TRBJ2-5; D: .; V: TRBV27; DNA: TGTGCCAGCAGTTCCCCCGAAGCGGCGAAAGGACAAGAGACCCAGTACTTC; CDR3: CASSSPEAAKGQETQYF
size: .; J: TRBJ1-4; D: .; V: TRBV28; DNA: TGTGCCAGCATAGGCAGACAACATGAAAGGTTTTTT; CDR3: CASIGRQHERFF
size: .; J: TRBJ2-3; D: TRBD1; V: TRBV4-3; DNA: TGCGCCAGCAGCCCCGAACCGGGACAGGGGTCAGATACGCAGTATTTT; CDR3: CASSPEPGQGSDTQYF
size: .; J: TRBJ2-3; D: .; V: TRBV6-1; DNA: TGTGCCAGCAGTGCGGGCGGGGACACAGATACGCAGTATTTT; CDR3: CASSAGGDTDTQYF
size: .; J: TRBJ2-1; D: TRBD2; V: TRBV11-3; DNA: TGTGCCAGCAGCTACGAGGGAGGGATATACAATGAGCAGTTCTTC; CDR3: CASSYEGGIYNEQFF
size: .; J: TRBJ1-3; D: .; V: TRBV5-1; DNA: TGCGCCAGCAGCGGAGGGACTAGCTCTGGAAACACCATATATTTT; CDR3: CASSGGTSSGNTIYF
size: .; J: TRBJ2-7; D: .; V: TRBV2; DNA: TGTGCCAGCAGATACGGCGAGCAGTACTTC; CDR3: CASRYGEQYF
size: .; J: TRBJ2-7; D: .; V: TRBV11-2; DNA: TGTGCCAGCAGCTTAGACGGCTACGAGCAGTACTTC; CDR3: CASSLDGYEQYF
size: .; J: TRBJ1-2; D: .; V: TRBV9; DNA: TGTGCCAGCAGCCAGAAGAAGAGGGAGACCGCACACGTCCATGGCTACACCTTC; CDR3: CASSQKKRETAHVHGYTF
size: once; J: TRBJ2-7; D: TRBD2; V: TRBV2; DNA: TGTGCCAGCAATCCGGGACTAGCGGTCCACGAGCAGTACTTC; CDR3: CASNPGLAVHEQYF
size: .; J: TRBJ2-2; D: TRBD2; V: TRBV19; DNA: TGTGCCAGTAACGTAGCGGGGAACACCGGGGAGCTGTTTTTT; CDR3: CASNVAGNTGELFF
size: few; J: TRBJ2-7; D: .; V: TRBV7-9; DNA: TGTGCCAGCAGCCCTAGCCACTACGAGCAGTACTTC; CDR3: CASSPSHYEQYF